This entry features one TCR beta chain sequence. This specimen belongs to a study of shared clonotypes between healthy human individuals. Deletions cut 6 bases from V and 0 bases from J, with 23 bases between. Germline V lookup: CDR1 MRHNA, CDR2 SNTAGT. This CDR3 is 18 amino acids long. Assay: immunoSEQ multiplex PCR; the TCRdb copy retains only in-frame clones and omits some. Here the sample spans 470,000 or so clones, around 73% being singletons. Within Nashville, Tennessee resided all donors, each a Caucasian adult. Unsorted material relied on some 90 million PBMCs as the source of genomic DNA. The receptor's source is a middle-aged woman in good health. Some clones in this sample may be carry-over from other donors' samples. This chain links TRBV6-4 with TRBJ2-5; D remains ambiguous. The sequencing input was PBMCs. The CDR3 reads CASRSYTRKTPNQETQYF. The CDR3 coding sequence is TGTGCCAGCAGATCATATACCCGAAAGACACCAAACCAAGAGACCCAGTACTTC.